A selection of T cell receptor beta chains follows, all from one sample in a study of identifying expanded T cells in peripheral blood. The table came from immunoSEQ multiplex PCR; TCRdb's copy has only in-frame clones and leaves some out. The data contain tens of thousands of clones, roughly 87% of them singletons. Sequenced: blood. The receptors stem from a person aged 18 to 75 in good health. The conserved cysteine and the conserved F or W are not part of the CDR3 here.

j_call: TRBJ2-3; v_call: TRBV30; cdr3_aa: AWTPQSDTQY
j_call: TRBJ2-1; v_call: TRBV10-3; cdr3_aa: AIRAVSYNEQF
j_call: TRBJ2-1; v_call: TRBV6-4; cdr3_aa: ASSDFSLGTGGNEQF
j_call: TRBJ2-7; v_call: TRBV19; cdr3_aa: ASSIGAGTSGYYEQY
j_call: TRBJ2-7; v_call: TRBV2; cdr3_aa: ASRSQGVSYEQY
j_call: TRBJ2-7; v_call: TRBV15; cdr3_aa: ATSREGRGPGDRDSRTYEQY
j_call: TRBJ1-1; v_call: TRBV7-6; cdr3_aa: ASSPQELVNTEAF
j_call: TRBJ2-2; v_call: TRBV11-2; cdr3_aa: ASSPDWDTGELF
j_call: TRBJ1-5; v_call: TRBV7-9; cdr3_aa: AIPARTGNQPQH
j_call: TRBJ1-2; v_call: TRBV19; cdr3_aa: ASSIRGNYGYT
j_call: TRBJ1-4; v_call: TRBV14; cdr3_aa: ASSQEGTVREKLF
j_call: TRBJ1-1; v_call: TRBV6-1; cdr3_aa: ASSEEGNTEAF
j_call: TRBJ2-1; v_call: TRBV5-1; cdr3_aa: ASSLGTGTLMKSYNEQF
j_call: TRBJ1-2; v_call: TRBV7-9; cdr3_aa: ASSFPGDTSYT
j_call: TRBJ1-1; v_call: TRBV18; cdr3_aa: ASSPGSNTEAF
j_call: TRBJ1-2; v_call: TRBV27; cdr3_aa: ASKLGRANGYT
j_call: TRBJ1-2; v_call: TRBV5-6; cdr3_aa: ASSYEQVSGGYT
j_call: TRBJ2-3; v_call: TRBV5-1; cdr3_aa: ASSLRLGGQTTDTQY
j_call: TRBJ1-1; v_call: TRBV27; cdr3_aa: ASSLLPYRPEAF
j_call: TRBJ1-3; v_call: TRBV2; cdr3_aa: ASFPGRARLSGNTIY
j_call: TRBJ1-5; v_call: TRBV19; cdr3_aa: ASSIITGGSGNQPQH
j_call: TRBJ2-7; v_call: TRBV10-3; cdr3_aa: AIRDPTGGYEQY
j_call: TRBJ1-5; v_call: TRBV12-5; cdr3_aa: ASGLGGGQPQH
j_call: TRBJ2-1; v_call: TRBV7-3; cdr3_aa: ASSFNSYNEQF
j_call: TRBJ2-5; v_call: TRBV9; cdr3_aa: ASSVGLAGVETQY
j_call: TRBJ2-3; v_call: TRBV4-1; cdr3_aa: ASSQEGNTDTQY
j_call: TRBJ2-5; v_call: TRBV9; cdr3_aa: ASSVSAGGSLQETQY
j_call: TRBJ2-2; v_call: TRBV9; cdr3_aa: ASSPGRGGELF
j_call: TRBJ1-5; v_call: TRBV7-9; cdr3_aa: ASSPWGNQPQH
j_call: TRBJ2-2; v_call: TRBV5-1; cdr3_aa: ASIAGVKGELF
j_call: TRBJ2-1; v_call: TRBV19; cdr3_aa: ASMVAGGLNEQF
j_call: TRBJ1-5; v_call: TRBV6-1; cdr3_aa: ASLLGQGNQPQH
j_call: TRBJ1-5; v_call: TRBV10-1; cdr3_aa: ARSEVRPQH
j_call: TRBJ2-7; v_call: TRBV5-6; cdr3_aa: ASSVLTGFGEQY
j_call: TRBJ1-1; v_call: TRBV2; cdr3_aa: AGGLAGPSYAGAF
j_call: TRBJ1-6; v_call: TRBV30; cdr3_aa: AWRPGFSYNSPLH
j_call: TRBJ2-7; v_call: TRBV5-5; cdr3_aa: ASSFTGVSREQY
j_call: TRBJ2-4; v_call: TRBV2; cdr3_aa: ASSEPTGGKNIQY
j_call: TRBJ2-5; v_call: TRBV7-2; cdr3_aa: ASSLGAGEGRETQY
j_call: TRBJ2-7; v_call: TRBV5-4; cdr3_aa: ASSVTGLEQY
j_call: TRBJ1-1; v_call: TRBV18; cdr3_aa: ASSPPVKLQNTEAF
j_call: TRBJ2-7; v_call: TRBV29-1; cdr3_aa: SHHSGRGTYEQY